This paragraph reports one TCR beta chain. In assigning cohorts, the study relied on participant-reported clinical history. Germline V lookup: CDR1 SEHNR, CDR2 FQNEAQ (reference sequence). CDR3 length: 18 amino acids. The V end was cut by 5 bases, the J end by 3 bases, with 25 bases between. In the study's own analysis: Estimation of nucleated cell counts relied on the amplification of reference gene primers. The table came from immunoSEQ multiplex PCR; TCRdb's copy has only in-frame clones and leaves some out. From that table come the V and J calls and clone size; the DNA was used to work out D and trimming. Altogether roughly 380,000 clones are present, roughly 87% being singletons, with the ten largest covering almost 3%. The data belong to a study of blood T cell repertoires in COVID-19. Study-level information: The cDNA or gDNA used as material had been derived from T cells, B-cell-depleted T cells, or PBMCs.

This rearrangement joins TRBV7-9 to TRBJ1-1; TRBD1 might be the D (6 bases). This TCR was sampled from a woman aged 25 to 39 who had recovered from COVID-19. The sample taken for sequencing was PBMCs or T cells enriched from blood (not recorded which). For the CDR3, the DNA is TGTGCCAGCAGCCCCCCCCCTTTGAAGGGGGTTAGGTACACTGAAGCTTTCTTT. Translating gives CASSPPPLKGVRYTEAFF.